This T cell receptor beta chain was identified during a study of PD-1 blockade in classical Hodgkin lymphoma. Germline values: CDR1 MNHNS, CDR2 SASEGT. Germline trimming cut 0 bases from V and 8 bases from J; bases unmatched to any gene: 4. CDR3 length: 15 residues. Time point: cycle 4 day 1 (C4D1), after about 6 weeks of nivolumab. After autologous stem cell transplantation all patients relapsed, and prior brentuximab vedotin exposure differed between cohorts. Whole-study results and caveats: When set against healthy donors, newly diagnosed patients were reported to show lower baseline TCR diversity.

Turning to this clone: No antigen is known for it.

Repertoires were generated with immunoSEQ multiplex PCR, while TCRdb's copy carries only in-frame clones and drops some. The data show 20,000 to 25,000 clones, with approximately 68% seen just once and approximately 30% held by the top ten. The genes are TRBV6-1 and TRBJ2-3, with 11 positions matching TRBD2. The sequencing here drew on peripheral blood mononuclear cells (PBMCs), taken before the fourth cycle of nivolumab. The receptor was isolated from a human donor with classical Hodgkin lymphoma. CDR3 in DNA: TGTGCCAGCAGTGAAGCTAGCGGGGGGGTTTTTACGCAGTATTTT. This translates into CASSEASGGVFTQYF.